The sequence of this TCR beta chain was determined in a study of OX40 agonist ivuxolimab in advanced cancers. Findings and caveats of the study: Among the lowest peripheral clonal expansion occurred in 0.1-3.0 mg/kg partial responders.

The data were produced by immunoSEQ multiplex PCR, yet TCRdb's version contains in-frame clones alone and is incomplete. The repertoire holds around 120,000 clones, with 75% to 90% as singletons. Remarks on this clone: What it binds is unknown.

Unmatched junction bases numbered 8, after V lost 2 bases and J lost 8 bases. There are 15 residues in the CDR3. The germline CDR1 and CDR2 sequences are SEHNR and FQNEAQ (reference sequence). Material: CD4+ or CD8+ T cells sorted from blood, obtained in a trial of the OX40 agonist ivuxolimab. The rearrangement links TRBV7-9 to TRBJ2-1, with 8 positions matching TRBD1. This sequence originates from an adult with an advanced solid tumor such as melanoma, head and neck, liver or kidney cancer. CDR3 residues: CASSLLQGARYEQFF. The CDR3 region has the DNA TGTGCCAGCAGCTTACTGCAGGGGGCGCGTTATGAGCAGTTCTTC.